This T cell receptor beta chain was identified during a study of vaccination effects on CD4 cells after COVID-19. Sequencing used immunoSEQ multiplex PCR; TCRdb keeps in-frame clones, though not all of them. The repertoire holds about 23,000 clones, around 72% seen once, with 5% in the top ten. On this clone itself: What it binds is not known.

Germline-derived CDR1 and CDR2 are SGHKS and YYEKEE (reference sequence). The CDR3 has 16 amino acids. J lost 5 bases, V lost 4 bases, and 7 bases had no gene match. Within the ViraFEST assay, antigen-specific CD4+ T cells underwent expansion with viral peptide pools prior to sequencing. An approximately nine-day culture period preceded the isolation of CD4+ T cells. Testing of the vaccine recipients showed negative nucleocapsid antibodies and no prior SARS-CoV-2 infection. The source was CD4+ T cells from PBMCs cultured with SARS-CoV-2 spike peptides, collected before COVID-19 vaccination. This clonotype was sampled from a human donor who received a COVID-19 vaccine. This chain links TRBV5-5 with TRBJ2-3; 13 nucleotides agree with TRBD2. The CDR3 nucleotides are TGTGCCAGCAGCCTAGGACTAGCGGGAGCGGGAGATACGCAGTATTTT. Translation: CASSLGLAGAGDTQYF.